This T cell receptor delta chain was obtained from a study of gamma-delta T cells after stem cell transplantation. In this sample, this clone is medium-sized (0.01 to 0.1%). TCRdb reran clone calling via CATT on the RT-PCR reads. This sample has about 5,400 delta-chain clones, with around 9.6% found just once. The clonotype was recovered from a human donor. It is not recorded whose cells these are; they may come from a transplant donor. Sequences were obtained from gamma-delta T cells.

The CDR3 DNA reads as TGTGCCTGTGACACCGTTCAGGGGGACACCGATAAACTCATCTTT. This gives the protein CACDTVQGDTDKLIF. The J gene is TRDJ1, the V gene TRDV2, with D possibly being TRDD3 (5 bases). From germline, CDR1 is GEAIGNYY and CDR2 EKD. V lost 0 bases and J 0 bases, leaving 10 bases between the germline ends. CDR3 length equals 15 residues.